This entry lists 23 T cell receptor beta chains sequenced from one sample in a study of cytomegalovirus exposure and HLA in healthy donors. 13 Jbeta primers and 60 Vbeta primers were used for the PCR. Some clones are missing from TCRdb's copy, which holds only in-frame ones; the method was immunoSEQ multiplex PCR. This table has roughly 150,000 clones, just under 80% appearing once. The sample was PBMCs. The origin of the receptors is a man aged 25 to 45 in good health and CMV-seronegative.

J is TRBJ2-7 and V is TRBV6-4; 13 nucleotides match TRBD2. Trimming took 7 bases from V and 9 from J; bases not matched to a gene: 12. Germline loops: CDR1 MRHNA, CDR2 SNTAGT. The CDR3 loop spans 15 amino acids. CDR3 amino acids: CASILLAGGLYRQYF. The DNA of the CDR3 is TGTGCCAGCATTCTACTAGCGGGGGGGTTGTATAGGCAGTACTTC.

The sample holds a few counts of this clone. The chain is built from TRBV13 and TRBJ1-1; D not certain. Germline V lookup: CDR1 PRHDT, CDR2 FYEKMQ (reference sequence). Trimming took off 1 base at V and 1 base at J, with 7 bases between the two ends. This CDR3 spans 14 amino acids. CDR3: CASSLVAGNTEAFF. Written as DNA, the CDR3 is TGTGCCAGCAGCTTAGTCGCCGGGAACACTGAAGCTTTCTTT.

In the case of this clone: At one end, the junction sequence differs from germline, possibly due to a read error. The chain has TRBV4-3 and TRBJ1-4; a possible D gene is TRBD1 (6 bases). Germline CDR1 and CDR2: LGHNA and YSLEER. The CDR3 has 15 residues. The CDR3, as DNA: TGCGTCAGCAGCCAAGATTGGGGGGGCGGTGAAAAACTGTTTTTT. Its protein is CVSSQDWGGGEKLFF.

Only a few counts were recorded for this clone. The chain is built from TRBV19 and TRBJ2-7; 11 bases fit TRBD2. The CDR3 totals 15 residues. V gave up 2 bases and J gave up 4 bases; unmatched junction bases: 4. Germline V gene sequence: CDR1 LNHDA, CDR2 SQIVND (reference sequence). CDR3 nucleotides: TGTGCCAGTAGTATAAGTAGCGGGGGGGCTTACGAGCAGTACTTC. Amino acid sequence: CASSISSGGAYEQYF.

The chain has TRBV27 and TRBJ2-1; a possible D gene is TRBD2 (6 bases). The V gene's germline CDR1 is MNHEY and CDR2 SMNVEV (reference sequence). The ends were cut back, 5 bases at V and 2 bases at J, with 13 bases in the middle. This CDR3 has 15 residues. Here the CDR3 reads CASSPGTGTYNEQFF. DNA of the CDR3: TGTGCCAGCAGTCCAGGGACTGGAACCTACAATGAGCAGTTCTTC.

The V gene is TRBV5-1, the J gene TRBJ1-2, with a weak D call TRBD1 (6 bases). Germline V lookup: CDR1 SGHRS, CDR2 YFSETQ. This CDR3 has 15 residues. V was trimmed by 3 bases and J by 1 base, leaving 13 bases between them. CDR3 amino acids: CASSSPAGVNYGYTF. Written as DNA, the CDR3 is TGCGCCAGCAGCTCCCCGGCAGGGGTTAACTATGGCTACACCTTC. The full variable domain, with the rest looked up from reference TRBV5-1 and TRBJ1-2, is KAGVTQTPRYLIKTRGQQVTLSCSPISGHRSVSWYQQTPGQGLQFLFEYFSETQRNKGNFPGRFSGRQFSNSRSEMNVSTLELGDSALYLCASSSPAGVNYGYTFGSGTRLTVV.

The chain links TRBV18 to TRBJ2-5, with unresolved D. The V end was cut by 0 bases, the J end by 5 bases, with 7 bases between. Per the germline V gene, CDR1 is KGHSH and CDR2 is LQKENI. This CDR3 spans 13 amino acids. The CDR3 spells CASSPPVQETQYF. The CDR3 DNA is TGTGCCAGCTCACCACCGGTGCAGGAGACCCAGTACTTC.

V and J are TRBV5-1 and TRBJ2-3; D is possibly TRBD2 (6 bases). The CDR3 is 16 amino acids. Looked up from germline, CDR1 is SGHRS and CDR2 is YFSETQ. V lost 0 bases and J 0 bases, leaving 11 bases between the germline ends. As DNA, the CDR3 is TGCGCCAGCAGCTTGGGGGTAGCGGAGAGCACAGATACGCAGTATTTT. Residues: CASSLGVAESTDTQYF. Full variable domain (missing parts from reference TRBV5-1 and TRBJ2-3): KAGVTQTPRYLIKTRGQQVTLSCSPISGHRSVSWYQQTPGQGLQFLFEYFSETQRNKGNFPGRFSGRQFSNSRSEMNVSTLELGDSALYLCASSLGVAESTDTQYFGPGTRLTVL.

The genes are TRBV4-1 and TRBJ2-1, with D possibly being TRBD2 (6 bases). The V gene's germline CDR1 is MGHRA and CDR2 YSYEKL. V gave up 1 base and J gave up 2 bases, with 21 bases separating them. CDR3 length: 19 amino acids. In nucleotides, the CDR3 is TGCGCCAGCAGCCAAGCTCTCCTCGGGGGACCCAGGACCTACAATGAGCAGTTCTTC. It yields the protein CASSQALLGGPRTYNEQFF.

This clone came up a few times. This rearrangement joins TRBV7-3 to TRBJ2-1; D remains unclear. CDR3 length equals 16 residues. V was cut by 1 base and J by 8 bases, with 18 bases left in between. Germline loops: CDR1 SGHTA, CDR2 FQGTGA. CDR3 in DNA: TGTGCCAGCAGCTTAAACGGTCCCCCCACAAGCGATGAGCAGTTCTTC. This codes for CASSLNGPPTSDEQFF. Supplemented by reference TRBV7-3 and TRBJ2-1, the full variable domain reads GAGVSQTPSNKVTEKGKYVELRCDPISGHTALYWYRQSLGQGPEFLIYFQGTGAADDSGLPNDRFFAVRPEGSVSTLKIQRTERGDSAVYLCASSLNGPPTSDEQFFGPGTRLTVL.

The chain employs TRBV4-1 and TRBJ1-4; D uncertain. V lost 2 bases to trimming and J lost 6 bases, with 13 bases between them. The germline V gene has CDR1 MGHRA and CDR2 YSYEKL. CDR3 length equals 15 residues. The CDR3 region is CASSQLVAEYEKLFF. CDR3 sequence (DNA): TGCGCCAGCAGCCAACTCGTAGCCGAATATGAAAAACTGTTTTTT.

This rearrangement joins TRBV4-2 to TRBJ2-1; 14 nucleotides agree with TRBD2. The germline V gene has CDR1 LGHNA and CDR2 YNFKEQ. V shed 4 bases and J 7 bases; nucleotides not matched to a gene: 12. The CDR3 has 18 residues. CDR3 DNA sequence: TGTGCCAGCAGCCGACAGGAGGCCGGGACTAGCGGGAGTAATGAGCAGTTCTTC. Amino acids: CASSRQEAGTSGSNEQFF.

The rearrangement joins TRBV5-1 to TRBJ1-1; D gene unclear. The CDR3 contains 12 residues. Germline CDR1 reads SGHRS; CDR2 reads YFSETQ. V was cut by 3 bases and J by 6 bases, with 9 bases left in between. The CDR3 loop is CASSSPGAEAFF. In DNA, the CDR3 is TGCGCCAGCAGCTCCCCCGGTGCTGAAGCTTTCTTT.

The chain has TRBV7-3 and TRBJ1-1, with D tentatively TRBD1 (6 bases). The CDR3 has 15 residues. Germline CDR1 SGHTA, CDR2 FQGTGA. V gave up 2 bases and J gave up 2 bases, with 12 bases separating them. CDR3 protein: CASSLEQGHNTEAFF. The CDR3 nucleotides read TGTGCCAGCAGCTTAGAGCAGGGGCACAACACTGAAGCTTTCTTT.

This clone was seen a single time. The genes are TRBV2 and TRBJ2-7; D remains ambiguous. The V end lost 3 bases, the J end lost 5 bases, and 8 bases lay between the germline ends. CDR1 and CDR2 (germline): SNHLY, FYNNEI. The CDR3 extends over 12 amino acids. CDR3 in amino acids: CASSDTVNEQYF. CDR3 sequence (DNA): TGTGCCAGCAGTGATACTGTAAACGAGCAGTACTTC.

The CDR3 sequence is CASSPPQGGEKLFF. As DNA, the CDR3 is TGTGCCAGCAGCCCGCCCCAGGGAGGTGAAAAACTGTTTTTT. The chain joins TRBV13 to TRBJ1-4, with a weak D call TRBD1 (5 bases). V was cut by 5 bases and J by 7 bases, with 14 bases left in between. Germline CDR1 and CDR2: PRHDT and FYEKMQ (reference sequence). The CDR3 runs 14 residues.

This clone was observed a few times. The genes are TRBV5-1 and TRBJ2-2; 11 bases fit TRBD1. Trimming removed 4 bases from V and 0 bases from J; junction bases left unmatched: 8. This CDR3 has 18 amino acids. Germline values: CDR1 SGHRS, CDR2 YFSETQ. CDR3 DNA sequence: TGCGCCAGCAGCCCGGGACAGGGGGTCGTCGCGAACACCGGGGAGCTGTTTTTT. This encodes CASSPGQGVVANTGELFF.

V gene TRBV14 combines with J gene TRBJ1-3, with D uncertain. CDR3 length equals 15 residues. Trimming took 1 base from V and 1 from J, leaving 8 bases between them. The germline V gene has CDR1 SGHDN and CDR2 FVKESK. CDR3: CASSQGLYSGNTIYF. In DNA form, the CDR3 reads TGTGCCAGCAGCCAAGGTTTATATTCTGGAAACACCATATATTTT.

This clone was recorded a few times. The chain uses TRBV10-3 and TRBJ2-7; D is ambiguous. Trimming removed 6 bases at V and 2 bases at J, with 8 bases between. Germline CDR1 reads ENHRY; CDR2 reads SYGVKD. The CDR3 sequence is 12 residues long. As DNA, the CDR3 is TGTGCCATCAGCGCAGGTCCCTACGAGCAGTACTTC. It is translated as CAISAGPYEQYF.

The chain joins TRBV5-1 to TRBJ1-4, with 8 nucleotides matching TRBD1. The CDR3 loop spans 16 amino acids. Losses at the gene ends were 4 bases for V and 3 bases for J; bases not matched to a gene: 8. Germline V CDR1 and CDR2: SGHRS, YFSETQ. CDR3 residues: CASSGTGGASNEKLFF. DNA of the CDR3: TGCGCCAGCAGCGGTACAGGGGGGGCTTCTAATGAAAAACTGTTTTTT.

The chain joins TRBV6-5 to TRBJ2-5; tentatively, D is TRBD1 (5 bases). Germline V lookup: CDR1 MNHEY, CDR2 SVGAGI. With 8 bases removed from V and 5 bases from J, the gap between germline ends came to 15 bases. The CDR3 length is 13 residues. The CDR3 protein is CASGSQGWETQYF. The CDR3 DNA reads as TGTGCCAGCGGCTCCCAGGGTTGGGAGACCCAGTACTTC.

The chain is built from TRBV4-3 and TRBJ2-3, with D perhaps matching TRBD2 (5 bases). The length of the CDR3 is 15 residues. Trimming took off 2 bases at V and 2 bases at J, with 11 bases between the two ends. Germline CDR1 reads LGHNA; CDR2 reads YSLEER. The CDR3 reads CASSQSPGITDTQYF. The CDR3 DNA follows: TGCGCCAGCAGCCAATCGCCCGGGATCACAGATACGCAGTATTTT.

In this sample, this clone turned up a few times. V gene TRBV6-6 combines with J gene TRBJ2-2, with 8 bases fitting TRBD2. Germline CDR1 and CDR2: MNHNY and SVGAGI (reference sequence). V shed 5 bases, J shed 9 bases, and the junction held 14 bases outside the gene matches. The CDR3 contains 16 residues. CDR3 in amino acids: CASSPSSGVFVWELFF. The CDR3 DNA is TGTGCCAGCAGTCCAAGTAGCGGGGTTTTCGTGTGGGAGCTGTTTTTT.